This entry is about one T cell receptor (beta chain). There are many counts of this clone. Its target antigen remains unknown. The read terminates 3 residues ahead of where the CDR3 ends, so the germline J gene completes it. Both CVID patients and healthy controls were predominantly of Caucasian heritage. Heparinized peripheral whole blood samples of roughly 5 to 8.5 ml were obtained from each donor. Genomic DNA from adults with common variable immune deficiency (CVID) and from healthy adult controls was used for sequencing of TCRbeta CDR3 repertoires. A total of around 22 healthy adult volunteers (about twelve female and ten or so male; age range roughly 20 to 66 years, mean age 34) were included in the control group. To isolate peripheral blood mononuclear cells, diluted blood was subjected to density centrifugation over Hypaque 1077 or Ficoll-Paque. Genomic DNA was obtained from unsorted mononuclear cells through either Qiagen column purification or a centrifugation-based method.

These data are taken from a study of T cell clonality in common variable immunodeficiency (dated by TCRdb to the mid-2010s). Paper-wide results and their limitations: Differences among patients in the CVID cohort limited the correlations between repertoire features and clinical complications. Healthy controls shared more TCRbeta clones with each other than CVID subjects shared among themselves (p < 0.0001). The authors noted that sequencing repertoires of T cell subpopulations would be needed to clarify what caused the increased clonality in CVID. Reportedly, TCRbeta sequences from CVID had fewer deletions and N-nucleotide insertions, and highly modified clones with 13 or more V deletions were absent from CVID. Even though DNA input was the same, control samples had an average of around 82,000 unique sequences each, compared with some 32,000 in CVID samples. TCRbeta clonality was higher in CVID subjects than in healthy controls (t-test p = 0.018), and the increase was most characteristic of about a third of subjects.

Equivalent amounts of genomic DNA from CVID and control samples were used as sequencing input. For every sample, a 60 bp segment covering the rearranged TCRbeta CDR3 region was amplified and then sequenced. The immunoSEQ assay, a bias-corrected multiplex PCR combined with high-throughput sequencing, was used for TCRbeta amplification. On the authors' methods: Every unique nucleotide sequence counted as a clone and was annotated with V, D and J genes, copy number and frequency. Sequences were labeled productive if in frame, and non-productive if out of frame or containing stop codons. Clonality was calculated from Shannon's entropy as previously described. The predicted amino acid sequences of productive clones were used to derive the mean CDR3 Kyte-Doolittle hydropathy. Hierarchical clustering of scaled V gene usage was performed with the R hclust function using Manhattan distance and complete linkage. Sharing of clones by CDR3 amino acid sequence was evaluated through resampling of 12 repertoires per group over 100 rounds. Repertoires were searched for more than 55 published EBV-specific and nearly 250 published CMV-specific TCRbeta sequences. After two CVID samples that produced fewer than 10,000 sequences were dropped from the analysis, roughly 42 CVID repertoires remained. Drawn from immuneACCESS, this table holds only the in-frame rearrangements with V and J called that TCRdb kept. Clones are partly lost; checked studies trace under half to an unresolved V gene and leave the rest unexplained. Clonal size and the V and J genes are those of that table, whereas D and trimming came from the DNA. The sample records some 50,000 clones, none occurring a single time. The ten largest account for about 1.7% of the sample.

The germline V gene (reference sequence) provides CDR1 LNHDA and CDR2 SQIVND. Trimmed from V: 5 bases; trimmed from J: 7 bases; junction bases lacking a gene match: 8. CDR3 length: 14 amino acids, cysteine to phenylalanine. Of the CDR3's DNA, 33 bases were read; they are in frame from base 1. This receptor was taken from a person aged 18-70 years in good health. The chain couples TRBV19 to TRBJ1-1; TRBD1 agrees with 9 junctional bases. Sequencing used peripheral blood mononuclear cells. CDR3 DNA (partial): TGTGCCAGTAGTGCAAGACAGGGGGGGGATGAA. Its protein reads: CASSARQGGDE. The full CDR3 reads CASSARQGGDEAFF.